A selection of T cell receptor beta chains follows, all from one sample in a study of molecular identifiers for immune sequencing clone quantification. TCRdb processed the PCR reads anew with MiXCR; each CDR3 protein has one entry. The sample lists about 36,000 distinct CDR3 sequences, under 20% occurring once. Sample: naive CD8+ T cells from blood, with Jurkat cell RNA spiked in. These receptors were taken from a human donor in good health. Some libraries in this study had Jurkat cell RNA spiked in. Each CDR3 is given with its conserved first and last residue. A D gene is named only where the DNA matches it firmly. Clone size appears in some rows only: once, few, many, or a class for an expanded clone.

D,size,J,V,CDR3,DNA
.,.,TRBJ2-7,TRBV19,CASSMVGDEQYF,TGTGCCAGTAGTATGGTCGGGGACGAGCAGTACTTC
.,.,TRBJ2-7,TRBV4-3,CASSHGPGSYEQYF,TGCGCCAGCAGCCACGGACCGGGGTCCTACGAGCAGTACTTC
.,.,TRBJ1-6,TRBV4-3,CASSLQTPGLHNSPLHF,TGCGCCAGCAGCCTCCAAACCCCGGGACTGCATAATTCACCCCTCCACTTT
.,many,TRBJ2-5,TRBV12-3/TRBV12-4,CASSLGTVLAETQYF,TGTGCCAGCAGCCTCGGGACAGTCCTAGCGGAGACCCAGTACTTC
.,many,TRBJ2-7,TRBV7-2,CASSLPYPSYEQYF,TGTGCCAGCAGCTTGCCCTATCCCTCCTACGAGCAGTACTTC
.,many,TRBJ2-7,TRBV11-1,CASSLWSSYEQYF,TGTGCCAGCAGCTTATGGAGCTCCTACGAGCAGTACTTC
.,many,TRBJ2-3,TRBV11-2,CASSFPFTDTQYF,TGTGCCAGCAGCTTCCCTTTCACAGATACGCAGTATTTT
TRBD1,many,TRBJ1-2,TRBV19,CASSGDRSNYGYTF,TGTGCCAGTAGTGGGGACAGGTCCAACTATGGCTACACCTTC
.,many,TRBJ2-5,TRBV4-3,CASSHPRPGKETQYF,TGCGCCAGCAGCCATCCAAGACCCGGCAAAGAGACCCAGTACTTC
.,many,TRBJ2-7,TRBV5-1,CASSLTRTVYEQYF,TGCGCCAGCAGCTTGACCCGGACAGTTTACGAGCAGTACTTC
.,many,TRBJ2-1,TRBV7-9,CASSLNDGRNNEQFF,TGTGCCAGCAGCTTAAATGACGGGAGAAACAATGAGCAGTTCTTC
.,.,TRBJ2-5,TRBV6-2/TRBV6-3,CASSYPPGVRQETQYF,TGTGCCAGCAGTTACCCCCCAGGGGTCCGCCAAGAGACCCAGTACTTC
.,many,TRBJ2-7,TRBV11-2,CASSLEAYEQYF,TGTGCCAGCAGCTTAGAAGCCTACGAGCAGTACTTC
TRBD1,.,TRBJ2-7,TRBV29-1,CSVDAQGAVNEQYF,TGCAGCGTTGATGCCCAGGGGGCGGTCAACGAGCAGTACTTC
.,.,TRBJ2-2,TRBV6-5,CASSYEAYTGELFF,TGTGCCAGCAGTTACGAAGCGTACACCGGGGAGCTGTTTTTT
.,.,TRBJ2-7,TRBV20-1,CSAETGTSYEQYF,TGCAGTGCGGAAACAGGCACCTCCTACGAGCAGTACTTC
.,many,TRBJ1-2,TRBV9,CASSEGVHYGYTF,TGTGCCAGCAGCGAGGGGGTACACTATGGCTACACCTTC
.,many,TRBJ2-2,TRBV27,CASSFVKTNTGELFF,TGTGCCAGCAGTTTTGTGAAGACGAACACCGGGGAGCTGTTTTTT
.,many,TRBJ1-2,TRBV28,CASSLAQDSRLYGYTF,TGTGCCAGCAGTTTGGCCCAGGACAGCCGGCTCTATGGCTACACCTTC
.,many,TRBJ1-5,TRBV15,CATSTRPVGNQPQHF,TGTGCCACCAGCACCCGGCCCGTTGGCAATCAGCCCCAGCATTTT
.,.,TRBJ2-7,TRBV29-1,CSVGAWGLEQYF,TGCAGCGTTGGAGCCTGGGGGCTCGAGCAGTACTTC
.,.,TRBJ2-7,TRBV7-9,CTSSPLGVYEQYF,TGTACCAGCAGCCCCCTGGGGGTCTACGAGCAGTACTTC
.,few,TRBJ1-2,TRBV11-2,CASSPPNEDVGGYTF,TGTGCCAGCAGCCCCCCCAACGAAGATGTTGGAGGCTACACCTTC
.,many,TRBJ2-7,TRBV7-2,CASLLSAMPVLSSYEQYF,TGTGCCAGCCTTCTGTCCGCGATGCCAGTACTAAGCTCCTACGAGCAGTACTTC
.,.,TRBJ2-7,TRBV7-9,CASSPDRNEQYF,TGTGCCAGCAGTCCGGACAGAAACGAGCAGTACTTC
TRBD2,few,TRBJ2-7,TRBV28,CASSFPLAGRSSYEQYF,TGTGCCAGCAGTTTCCCTTTAGCGGGGAGGAGCTCCTACGAGCAGTACTTC
.,many,TRBJ2-1,TRBV28,CASSLSHLRSVYNEQFF,TGTGCCAGCAGTTTAAGCCACCTCAGATCAGTCTACAATGAGCAGTTCTTC
.,many,TRBJ1-2,TRBV4-1,CASSQDPVYGYTF,TGCGCCAGCAGCCAAGATCCAGTCTATGGCTACACCTTC
TRBD2,many,TRBJ2-3,TRBV11-2,CASSLVYSGRFGDTQYF,TGTGCCAGCAGCTTAGTATATAGCGGGAGGTTTGGAGATACGCAGTATTTT
TRBD2,many,TRBJ2-2,TRBV12-3/TRBV12-4,CASRAPGLADAGELFF,TGTGCCAGCAGAGCCCCGGGGCTAGCGGACGCCGGGGAGCTGTTTTTT
.,.,TRBJ2-7,TRBV2,CASSEWAGSSYEQYF,TGTGCCAGCAGTGAATGGGCAGGGAGCTCCTACGAGCAGTACTTC
.,few,TRBJ1-1,TRBV29-1,CSVEWAGEGTEAFF,TGCAGCGTTGAGTGGGCAGGGGAGGGCACTGAAGCTTTCTTT
TRBD1,many,TRBJ2-1,TRBV7-8,CASRRQGPEQFF,TGTGCCAGCAGGAGACAGGGGCCCGAGCAGTTCTTC
TRBD1,few,TRBJ2-1,TRBV9,CASSVERNVRGQNEQFF,TGTGCCAGCAGCGTAGAGCGGAATGTGAGGGGGCAGAATGAGCAGTTCTTC
TRBD1,few,TRBJ2-1,TRBV2,CASSSGTGGSDEQFF,TGTGCCAGCAGCTCCGGGACAGGGGGCTCGGATGAGCAGTTCTTC
.,many,TRBJ1-1,TRBV29-1,CSVVGTNTEAFF,TGCAGCGTTGTTGGGACGAACACTGAAGCTTTCTTT
.,few,TRBJ2-7,TRBV6-2/TRBV6-3,CATLPRGINEQYF,TGTGCCACCCTGCCCAGGGGAATAAACGAGCAGTACTTC
.,many,TRBJ2-1,TRBV7-6,CASSLDVRAYNEQFF,TGTGCCAGCAGCTTAGATGTGAGAGCCTACAATGAGCAGTTCTTC
TRBD1,many,TRBJ1-1,TRBV4-1,CASGQGASWTEAFF,TGCGCCAGCGGACAGGGGGCAAGTTGGACTGAAGCTTTCTTT
TRBD2,.,TRBJ2-1,TRBV6-4,CASSLVGREGPTYNEQFF,TGTGCCAGCAGCCTGGTGGGGCGGGAGGGCCCTACCTACAATGAGCAGTTCTTC
.,many,TRBJ2-7,TRBV20-1,CSATDSSYEQYF,TGCAGTGCAACGGACAGCTCCTACGAGCAGTACTTC
TRBD1,few,TRBJ2-2,TRBV7-6,CASRPGQGNTGELFF,TGTGCCAGCAGACCCGGACAGGGGAACACCGGGGAGCTGTTTTTT
.,many,TRBJ2-2,TRBV2,CASPSGDTGELFF,TGTGCCTCCCCATCGGGGGACACCGGGGAGCTGTTTTTT
TRBD2,many,TRBJ2-1,TRBV10-3,CAISESILAGGPSEQFF,TGTGCCATCAGTGAGTCGATCCTAGCGGGAGGGCCTAGTGAGCAGTTCTTC
TRBD2,.,TRBJ2-1,TRBV4-2,CASSQVLAGLSYNEQFF,TGTGCCAGCAGCCAAGTCCTAGCGGGACTCTCCTACAATGAGCAGTTCTTC
.,.,TRBJ1-1,TRBV27,CASSVGTQAFF,TGTGCCAGCAGTGTCGGGACCCAAGCTTTCTTT
.,many,TRBJ1-6,TRBV6-5,CASSYALSENSPLHF,TGTGCCAGCAGTTACGCTCTTTCGGAGAATTCACCCCTCCACTTT
.,many,TRBJ2-7,TRBV7-2,CASSQAGDHEQYF,TGTGCCAGCAGCCAGGCCGGGGACCACGAGCAGTACTTC
TRBD2,many,TRBJ2-2,TRBV4-3,CASSPSGTSGRAGELFF,TGCGCCAGCAGCCCTTCCGGGACTAGCGGGAGGGCCGGGGAGCTGTTTTTT
.,few,TRBJ1-2,TRBV7-2,CASSLINYGYTF,TGTGCCAGCAGCTTAATTAACTATGGCTACACCTTC
.,many,TRBJ2-5,TRBV29-1,CSVPPGSEPETQYF,TGCAGCGTTCCACCGGGCTCCGAGCCTGAGACCCAGTACTTC